This T cell receptor (beta chain) emerged from a study of cytomegalovirus exposure and HLA in healthy donors. About the research overall: It was reported in a later analysis that the same platform had been used for the 90 to 150 validation repertoires as for the roughly 670 first-cohort repertoires. Whole-study findings and limits: The classifier was said to identify cytomegalovirus status with high specificity and sensitivity. The study recorded 150 to 200 TCR beta chains that were cytomegalovirus-associated.

The approximately 120-subject validation cohort, separate from the roughly 700-subject first cohort, included the donors. A word on this clone: The antigen remains unidentified. One junction end does not reproduce the germline sequence, and a read error may be involved.

There are 12 residues in the CDR3. Per germline, CDR1 SGHTA and CDR2 FQGTGA. Using immunoSEQ multiplex PCR, the repertoire was profiled, and TCRdb retains in-frame clones only, with some absent. The top ten clones hold roughly 10% of a sample with 150,000 to 200,000 clones, approximately 81% of them seen once. J is TRBJ2-7 and V is TRBV7-3, with D perhaps TRBD2 (6 bases). The TCR originated in a man aged 25-45 years in good health and CMV-seropositive. The sequencing sample was made of PBMCs. The CDR3, as DNA: TGTGCCAGCAGCGCCCCCCCAAGACGGAGGGACTTC. Translated: CASSAPPRRRDF.